What follows describes a single TCR beta chain. Here immunoSEQ multiplex PCR was the method, and the copy in TCRdb shows in-frame clones only, minus some. The repertoire holds about 28,000 clones, with around 90% as singletons. These data belong to a study of blood T cell repertoires in COVID-19. Study-level information: The United States, Italy and Spain were the sources of the acute and convalescent COVID-19 samples.

V gave up 4 bases and J gave up 5 bases; unmatched junction bases: 14. The germline gives CDR1 SGHRS, CDR2 YFSETQ. CDR3 length: 16 residues. Specimen: peripheral blood. The J gene is TRBJ2-5, the V gene TRBV5-1; 7 bases match TRBD2. This clonotype was sampled from a human donor in a cohort sampled during active COVID-19. The CDR3 loop is CASSTSDGGGQETQYF. The CDR3 DNA is TGCGCCAGCAGCACCTCCGACGGGGGAGGGCAGGAGACCCAGTACTTC.